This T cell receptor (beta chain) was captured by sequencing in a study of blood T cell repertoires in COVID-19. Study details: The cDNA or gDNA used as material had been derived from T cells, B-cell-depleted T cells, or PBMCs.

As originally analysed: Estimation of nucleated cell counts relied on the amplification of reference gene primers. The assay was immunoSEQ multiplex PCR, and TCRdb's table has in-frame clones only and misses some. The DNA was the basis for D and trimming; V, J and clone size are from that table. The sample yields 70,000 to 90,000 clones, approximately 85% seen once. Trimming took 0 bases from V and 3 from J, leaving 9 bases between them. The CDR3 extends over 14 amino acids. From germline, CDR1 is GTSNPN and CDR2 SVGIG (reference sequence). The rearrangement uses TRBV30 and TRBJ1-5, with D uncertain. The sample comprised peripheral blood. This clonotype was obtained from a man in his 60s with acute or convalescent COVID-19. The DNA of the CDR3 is TGTGCCTGGAGTGTTGCCACGGTCAATCAGCCCCAGCATTTT. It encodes CAWSVATVNQPQHF.